This TCR beta chain was identified during a study of T-cell reconstitution after alpha-beta-depleted transplantation in children. Trimming removed 5 bases at V and 5 bases at J, with 19 bases between. There are 14 residues in the CDR3. The germline V gene has CDR1 SQVTM and CDR2 ANQGSEA. Findings of the study overall: It was surviving recipient T cells and thymic progenitors that gave some patients high TCRbeta diversity at day 60. There were reportedly several hundred expanded graft clones from which alpha-beta T cells came about two months after transplant. After one year, T-cell counts and TCRbeta diversity mostly came from new T cells.

This sample's TCRbeta library carried unique molecular identifier barcodes. TCRdb redid the calling of the PCR reads with MiXCR, one entry per CDR3 protein. The sample holds around 580,000 distinct CDR3 sequences, about 23% seen once. On this clonotype: The antigen is not known.

The V and J genes are TRBV29-1 and TRBJ2-7; D remains ambiguous. The TCR was taken from a boy in the first two years of life who had a stem cell transplant for acute myeloid leukemia, so the T cells may come from the graft donor. Sequenced material: PBMCs, mostly from graft donor cells, taken 360 days after TCRalphabeta/CD19-depleted stem cell transplant. The CDR3 spells CSVRPGIHRDEQYF. The CDR3 DNA follows: TGCAGCGTTCGGCCAGGTATACATCGCGACGAGCAGTACTTC.